This T cell receptor (beta chain) was documented in a study of T cell responses to AZD1222 COVID-19 vaccine. Study results and limitations: Researchers report vaccine-associated CD4 TCRs spanning spike, with dominance at 160-218 and 743-854. AZD1222 recipients seropositive at baseline numbered only five or six.

A remark on this clone: What it recognizes is unknown.

Data came from immunoSEQ multiplex PCR; TCRdb stores just in-frame clones and leaves some out. The data contain roughly 15,000 clones, more than 70% of them singletons. The V gene's germline CDR1 is MNHEY and CDR2 SVGEGT. The CDR3 sequence is 17 residues long. V lost 2 bases to trimming and J lost 4 bases; unmatched junction nucleotides: 11. This TCR was recovered from an adult who received the AZD1222 COVID-19 vaccine. The chain links TRBV6-2 or TRBV6-3 to TRBJ2-7, with 10 bases identical to TRBD2. The sequences come from peripheral blood, collected 28 days after the second AZD1222 dose. The CDR3 nucleotides read TGTGCCAGCAGTTACCCCCTAGCGGGGGCCGAAACGTACGAGCAGTACTTC. As protein: CASSYPLAGAETYEQYF.